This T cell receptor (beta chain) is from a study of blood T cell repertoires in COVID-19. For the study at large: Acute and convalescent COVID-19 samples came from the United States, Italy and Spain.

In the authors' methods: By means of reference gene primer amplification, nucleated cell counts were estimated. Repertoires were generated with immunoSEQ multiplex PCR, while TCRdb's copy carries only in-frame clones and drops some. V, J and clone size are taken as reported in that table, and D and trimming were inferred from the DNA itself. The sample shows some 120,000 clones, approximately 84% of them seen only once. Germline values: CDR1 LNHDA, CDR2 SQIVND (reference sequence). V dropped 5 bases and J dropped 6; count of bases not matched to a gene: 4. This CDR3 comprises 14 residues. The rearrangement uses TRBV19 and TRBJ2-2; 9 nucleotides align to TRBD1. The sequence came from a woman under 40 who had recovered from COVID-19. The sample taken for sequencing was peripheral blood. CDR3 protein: CASSFGQGPGELFF. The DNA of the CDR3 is TGTGCCAGTAGTTTCGGACAGGGGCCCGGGGAGCTGTTTTTT.